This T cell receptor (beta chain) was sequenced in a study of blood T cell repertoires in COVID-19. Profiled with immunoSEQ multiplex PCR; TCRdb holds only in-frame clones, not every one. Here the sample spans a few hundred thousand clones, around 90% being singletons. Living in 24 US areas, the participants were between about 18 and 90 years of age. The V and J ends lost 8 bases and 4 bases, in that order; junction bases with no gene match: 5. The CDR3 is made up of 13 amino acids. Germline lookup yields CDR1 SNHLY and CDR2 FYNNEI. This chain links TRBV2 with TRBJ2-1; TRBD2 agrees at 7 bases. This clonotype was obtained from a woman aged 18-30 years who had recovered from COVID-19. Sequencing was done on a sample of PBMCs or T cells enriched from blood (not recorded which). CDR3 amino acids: CASLPAGYNEQFF. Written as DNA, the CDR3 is TGTGCCAGCCTACCAGCGGGGTACAATGAGCAGTTCTTC. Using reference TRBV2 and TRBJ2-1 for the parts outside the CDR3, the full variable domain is EPEVTQTPSHQVTQMGQEVILRCVPISNHLYFYWYRQILGQKVEFLVSFYNNEISEKSEIFDDQFSVERPDGSNFTLKIRSTKLEDSAMYFCASLPAGYNEQFFGPGTRLTVL.